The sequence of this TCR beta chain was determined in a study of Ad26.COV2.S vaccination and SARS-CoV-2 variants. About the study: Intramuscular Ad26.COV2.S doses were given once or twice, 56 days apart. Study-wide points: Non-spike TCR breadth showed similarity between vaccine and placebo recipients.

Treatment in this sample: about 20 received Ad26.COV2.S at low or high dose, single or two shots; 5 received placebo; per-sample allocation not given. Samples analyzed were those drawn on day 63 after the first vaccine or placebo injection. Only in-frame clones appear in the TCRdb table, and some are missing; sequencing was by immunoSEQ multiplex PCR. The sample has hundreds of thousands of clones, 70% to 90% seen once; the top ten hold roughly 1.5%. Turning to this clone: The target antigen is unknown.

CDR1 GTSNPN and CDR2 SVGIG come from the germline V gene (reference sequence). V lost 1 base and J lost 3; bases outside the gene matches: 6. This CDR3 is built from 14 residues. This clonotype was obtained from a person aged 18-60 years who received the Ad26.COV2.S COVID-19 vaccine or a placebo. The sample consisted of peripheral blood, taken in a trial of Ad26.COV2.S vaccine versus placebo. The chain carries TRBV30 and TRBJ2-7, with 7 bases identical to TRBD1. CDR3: CAWSGAGTDYEQYF. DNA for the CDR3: TGTGCCTGGAGTGGAGCCGGGACAGACTACGAGCAGTACTTC. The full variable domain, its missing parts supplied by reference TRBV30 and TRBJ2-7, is SQTIHQWPATLVQPVGSPLSLECTVEGTSNPNLYWYRQAAGRGLQLLFYSVGIGQISSEVPQNLSASRPQDRQFILSSKKLLLSDSGFYLCAWSGAGTDYEQYFGPGTRLTVT.